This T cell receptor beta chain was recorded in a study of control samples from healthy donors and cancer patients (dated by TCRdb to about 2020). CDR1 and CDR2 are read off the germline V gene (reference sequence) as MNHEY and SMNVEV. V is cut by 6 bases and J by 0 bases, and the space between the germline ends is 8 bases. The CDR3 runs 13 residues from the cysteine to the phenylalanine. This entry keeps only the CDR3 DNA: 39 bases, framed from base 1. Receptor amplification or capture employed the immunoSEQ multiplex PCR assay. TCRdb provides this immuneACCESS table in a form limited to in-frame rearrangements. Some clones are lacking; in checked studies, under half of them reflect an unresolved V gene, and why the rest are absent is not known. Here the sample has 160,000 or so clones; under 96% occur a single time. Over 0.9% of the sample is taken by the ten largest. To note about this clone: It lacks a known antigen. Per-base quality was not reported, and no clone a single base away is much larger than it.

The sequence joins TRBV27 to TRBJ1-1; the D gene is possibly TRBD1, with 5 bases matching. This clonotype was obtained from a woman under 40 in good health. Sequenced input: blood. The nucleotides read TGTGCCAGCAGGTGGGGGGTGAACACTGAAGCTTTCTTT. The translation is CASRWGVNTEAFF.